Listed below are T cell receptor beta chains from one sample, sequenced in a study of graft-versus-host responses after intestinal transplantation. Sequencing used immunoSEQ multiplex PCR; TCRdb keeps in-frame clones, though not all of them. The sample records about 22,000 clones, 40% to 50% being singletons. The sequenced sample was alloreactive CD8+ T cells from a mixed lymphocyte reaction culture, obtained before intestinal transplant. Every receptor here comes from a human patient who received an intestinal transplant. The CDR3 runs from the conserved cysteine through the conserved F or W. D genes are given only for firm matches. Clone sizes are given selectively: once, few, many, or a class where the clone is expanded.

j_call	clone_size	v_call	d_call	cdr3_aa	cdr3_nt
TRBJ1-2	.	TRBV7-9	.	CASSSRDTNYGYTF	TGTGCCAGCAGCTCCAGAGATACTAACTATGGCTACACCTTC
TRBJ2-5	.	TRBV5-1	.	CASRPTPSQETQYF	TGCGCCAGCCGCCCGACCCCCTCGCAAGAGACCCAGTACTTC
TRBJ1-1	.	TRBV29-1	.	CSVAASVAFF	TGCAGCGTCGCCGCCTCGGTAGCTTTCTTT
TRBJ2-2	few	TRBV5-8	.	CASSLAGTGELFF	TGTGCCAGCAGCTTGGCCGGCACCGGGGAGCTGTTTTTT
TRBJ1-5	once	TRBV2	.	CASTKGGTANQPQHF	TGTGCCAGCACCAAGGGCGGGACGGCTAATCAGCCCCAGCATTTT
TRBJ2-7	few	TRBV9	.	CASSEDILTYEQYF	TGTGCCAGCAGCGAGGACATCCTAACCTACGAGCAGTACTTC
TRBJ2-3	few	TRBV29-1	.	CSVEVNTDTQYF	TGCAGCGTTGAAGTGAACACAGATACGCAGTATTTT
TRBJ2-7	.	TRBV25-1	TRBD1	CASSERTGIGEQYF	TGTGCCAGCAGTGAACGGACAGGGATTGGCGAGCAGTACTTC
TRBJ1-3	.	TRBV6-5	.	CASSYSPTSGNTIYF	TGTGCCAGCAGTTACTCTCCTACCTCCGGAAACACCATATATTTT
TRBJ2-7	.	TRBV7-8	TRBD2	CASSLAGGSSYEQYF	TGTGCCAGCAGCTTAGCGGGAGGGAGCTCCTACGAGCAGTACTTC
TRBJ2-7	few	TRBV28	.	CASTGNYEQYF	TGTGCCAGCACCGGGAACTACGAGCAGTACTTC
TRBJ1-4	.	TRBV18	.	CASSVTGPHTTNEKLFF	TGTGCCAGCTCCGTCACAGGGCCCCACACAACTAATGAAAAACTGTTTTTT
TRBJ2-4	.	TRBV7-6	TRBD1	CASSLGQGYIQYF	TGTGCCAGCAGCTTAGGACAGGGTTACATTCAGTACTTC
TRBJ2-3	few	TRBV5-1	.	CASSLGGPDTQYF	TGCGCCAGCAGCTTAGGGGGTCCAGATACGCAGTATTTT
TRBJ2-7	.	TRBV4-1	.	CASSQVGLGPLYEQYF	TGCGCCAGCAGCCAAGTTGGGCTGGGGCCCCTATACGAGCAGTACTTC
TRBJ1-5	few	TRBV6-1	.	CASSRWEVNQPQHF	TGTGCCAGCAGTCGCTGGGAGGTTAATCAGCCCCAGCATTTT
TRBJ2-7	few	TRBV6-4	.	CASSNRDGTYEQYF	TGTGCCAGCAGTAACCGGGACGGGACCTACGAGCAGTACTTC
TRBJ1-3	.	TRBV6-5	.	CASSEQGGGNTIYF	TGTGCCAGCAGCGAACAGGGTGGTGGAAACACCATATATTTT
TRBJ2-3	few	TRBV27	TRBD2	CASSFLGGRVADTQYF	TGTGCCAGCAGTTTCCTCGGCGGGAGGGTAGCAGATACGCAGTATTTT
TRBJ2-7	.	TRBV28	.	CASSLGYEQYF	TGTGCCAGCAGTTTGGGTTACGAGCAGTACTTC
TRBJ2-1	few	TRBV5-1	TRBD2	CASSLALVAGGSSYNEQFF	TGCGCCAGCAGCTTGGCCCTGGTAGCGGGGGGTTCTTCCTACAATGAGCAGTTCTTC
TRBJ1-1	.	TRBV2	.	CASSAGSATTEAFF	TGTGCCAGCAGCGCGGGGAGCGCTACCACTGAAGCTTTCTTT
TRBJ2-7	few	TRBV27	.	CASSLYLRQTYEQYF	TGTGCCAGCAGTTTATATTTAAGACAGACCTACGAGCAGTACTTC
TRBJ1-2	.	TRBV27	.	CASSLFGPFEGYTF	TGTGCCAGCAGTTTATTCGGACCCTTTGAGGGCTACACCTTC
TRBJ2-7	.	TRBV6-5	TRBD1	CASSYSMGQVHEQYF	TGTGCCAGCAGTTACTCGATGGGACAGGTCCACGAGCAGTACTTC
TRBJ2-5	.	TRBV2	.	CASSDRTGTQYF	TGTGCCAGCTCCGACAGGACCGGGACCCAGTACTTC
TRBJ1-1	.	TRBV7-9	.	CASKFGGGEVFDEAFF	TGTGCCAGCAAGTTTGGGGGGGGAGAGGTTTTTGATGAAGCTTTCTTT
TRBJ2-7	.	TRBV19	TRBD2	CASSISGLAAYEQYF	TGTGCCAGTAGTATATCGGGACTAGCAGCATACGAGCAGTACTTC
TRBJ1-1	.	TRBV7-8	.	CASSPLEGLSGNTEAFF	TGTGCCAGCAGCCCCTTGGAGGGGCTGAGTGGGAACACTGAAGCTTTCTTT
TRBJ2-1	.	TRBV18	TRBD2	CASSPPAGGYNEQFF	TGTGCCAGCTCACCACCGGCGGGAGGGTATAATGAGCAGTTCTTC